This T cell receptor beta chain was sequenced during a study of T-cell memory formation after mild COVID-19. Study in general: Largely, TCR clusters stayed within a single donor.

Study-level points and caveats: Clones contracting across day 15 to 85 had a balanced CD4/CD8 profile; later expanding clones leaned CD4+. Among clones peaking at day 37 in the second wave, SARS-CoV-2 specificity remained unconfirmed.

Researchers used 5'RACE with constant-segment primers to make TCR alpha and TCR beta cDNA libraries that carry sample barcodes and UMIs. TCRdb recomputed calls from the 5' RACE reads with MiXCR, one row per CDR3 protein. Of approximately 240,000 distinct CDR3 sequences listed, about a sixth are singletons. The germline V gene has CDR1 SGHVS and CDR2 FNYEAQ. The CDR3 totals 17 residues. After removal of 5 bases from V and 0 bases from J, the junction contained 8 bases not matched to a gene. This clonotype was seen many times. The antigen remains unidentified. The sequencing input was PBMCs or a T cell subset sorted from them (not recorded which). This sequence was found in a man between 18 and 29 years old who had mild COVID-19 (a few samples of this study predate the infection). Cell type and time point are not known. The chain carries TRBV7-6 and TRBJ2-7; 12 nucleotides align to TRBD2. The CDR3 region has the DNA TGTGCCAGCAGCCCGCTGCTGACTAGCGGGGGCTCCTACGAGCAGTACTTC. Encoded protein: CASSPLLTSGGSYEQYF. The entire variable domain, with the rest obtained from reference TRBV7-6 and TRBJ2-7, is as follows: GAGVSQSPRYKVTKRGQDVALRCDPISGHVSLYWYRQALGQGPEFLTYFNYEAQQDKSGLPNDRFSAERPEGSISTLTIQRTEQRDSAMYRCASSPLLTSGGSYEQYFGPGTRLTVT.